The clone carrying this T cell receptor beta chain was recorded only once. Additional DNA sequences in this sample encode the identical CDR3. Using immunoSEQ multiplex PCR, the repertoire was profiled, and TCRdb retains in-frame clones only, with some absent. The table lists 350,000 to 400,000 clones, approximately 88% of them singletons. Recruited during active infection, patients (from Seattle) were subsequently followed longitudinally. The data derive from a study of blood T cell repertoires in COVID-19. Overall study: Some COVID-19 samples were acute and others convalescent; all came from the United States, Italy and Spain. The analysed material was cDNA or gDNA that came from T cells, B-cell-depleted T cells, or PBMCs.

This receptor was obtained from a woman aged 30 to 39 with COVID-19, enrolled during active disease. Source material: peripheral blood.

CDR3 loop: CASSVGGDTYEQYF. The DNA for the CDR3 is TGTGCCAGCAGCGTAGGAGGTGATACCTACGAGCAGTACTTC. This chain joins TRBV9 and TRBJ2-7; D uncertain. In germline, CDR1 is SGDLS, CDR2 YYNGEE. The germline V and J ends were trimmed by 0 bases and 2 bases, with 9 bases remaining between them. This CDR3 region has 14 residues.